This entry describes one T cell receptor beta chain. This receptor's antigen is unknown. It has no much larger one-base neighbor in the sample; base qualities were not kept. The data belong to a study of cytomegalovirus exposure and HLA in healthy donors (dated by TCRdb to between 2016 and 2019). General notes on the study: According to a later analysis, one platform produced both the approximately 110 validation repertoires and the 666 repertoires of the first cohort. To predict cytomegalovirus infection status, the study combined high-throughput TCR immunosequencing, statistical association of individual TCRs with disease status, and machine learning. A separate validation cohort of 100 to 150 different subjects was used in addition to the 666-subject first cohort. The study aimed to test whether signatures of past pathogen exposure could be identified by cataloging public T cell receptors. Summary of the overall study and its limitations: In a later analysis, TCRs clustered in the first cohort were found to also tend to co-occur in the approximately 120 validation repertoires, with 94% of cluster scores above 0. While some public TCRs were present in many individuals, most TCR sequences turned up only very rarely across donors. A few of the identified cytomegalovirus-associated TCR beta chains were confirmed in vitro to be specific for cytomegalovirus antigens. A total of 164 TCR beta chains were listed by the study as associated with cytomegalovirus. According to the authors, the approach could potentially be generalized to other disease states and immunological phenotypes. All 120 or so repertoires were used to score co-occurrence in the validation cohort in a later analysis, because that analysis had no HLA typing for the cohort. The classifier was reported to diagnose cytomegalovirus status with high specificity and sensitivity in both the original and validation cohorts.

Donors formed part of the validation cohort, which comprised about 130 subjects and was distinct from the first cohort of several hundred subjects. Trimming takes 5 bases from V and 5 bases from J, and the germline ends sit 19 bases apart. There are 16 amino acids in the CDR3, from cysteine to phenylalanine inclusive. Just the 48-base CDR3 DNA is kept, in frame starting at base 1. CDR1 and CDR2 are read off the germline V gene as SGHTA and FQGNSA. The library relied on the immunoSEQ multiplex PCR assay. In the source study's methods: A statistical classification framework was developed to diagnose cytomegalovirus status using the catalog of TCR beta chain sequences. This immuneACCESS table, as held by TCRdb, lists in-frame sequences with V and J called but not all clones. Of the missing ones, under half trace to an unresolved V gene in checked studies; the others have no known cause. V and J calls and clone size are those listed in that table; D and trimming were worked out from the DNA. Here the sample has 200,000 to 250,000 clones; approximately 80% occur a single time. The top ten constitute roughly an eighth of the sample.

This chain joins TRBV7-2 to TRBJ2-1; the D region is possibly TRBD1 or TRBD2, each matching across 6 bases. The receptor's source is a woman between 25 and 40 years old in good health and CMV-seropositive. Source material: PBMCs. The sequenced DNA is TGTGCCAGCAGCCTCTTTGGGGGGCGGAATAACAATGAGCAGTTCTTC. Its product reads: CASSLFGGRNNNEQFF.